These T cell receptor beta chains were read from a single sample in a study of cytomegalovirus exposure and HLA in healthy donors. Generated by immunoSEQ multiplex PCR, the TCRdb table keeps only in-frame clones and is missing some. Altogether fewer than 200,000 clones are present, 81% being singletons, with the ten largest covering over 10%. Sequencing used PBMCs. The receptor source for this set is a woman aged 45-59 years in good health and CMV-seronegative. Both conserved end residues are part of each CDR3. The D gene is left open where the match is weak. Not every row has a clone size; where given, it reads once, few, many or a size class.

v_gene: TRBV7-9; abundance: .; d_gene: .; j_gene: TRBJ2-3; CDR3aa: CASSFVRGPTDTQYF; CDR3nt: TGTGCCAGCAGCTTCGTGCGGGGACCCACAGATACGCAGTATTTT
v_gene: TRBV7-2; abundance: .; d_gene: TRBD1; j_gene: TRBJ2-6; CDR3aa: CASSLRTGGAGANVLTF; CDR3nt: TGTGCCAGCAGCTTACGGACAGGGGGAGCGGGGGCCAACGTCCTGACTTTC
v_gene: TRBV30; abundance: .; d_gene: .; j_gene: TRBJ1-6; CDR3aa: CAWIGGSYNSPLHF; CDR3nt: TGTGCCTGGATCGGGGGGTCCTATAATTCACCCCTCCACTTT
v_gene: TRBV18; abundance: .; d_gene: .; j_gene: TRBJ2-5; CDR3aa: CASSPPGAETQYF; CDR3nt: TGTGCCAGCTCACCGCCTGGGGCAGAGACCCAGTACTTC
v_gene: TRBV7-2; abundance: .; d_gene: .; j_gene: TRBJ1-5; CDR3aa: CASSPEGVQPQHF; CDR3nt: TGTGCCAGCAGCCCAGAAGGGGTTCAGCCCCAGCATTTT
v_gene: TRBV19; abundance: .; d_gene: TRBD2; j_gene: TRBJ2-3; CDR3aa: CASSTGTSGGYQDTQYF; CDR3nt: TGTGCCAGTAGTACCGGGACTAGCGGGGGGTACCAGGATACGCAGTATTTT
v_gene: TRBV19; abundance: .; d_gene: .; j_gene: TRBJ1-1; CDR3aa: CASSVTGIPEAFF; CDR3nt: TGTGCCAGTAGTGTCACAGGGATTCCTGAAGCTTTCTTT
v_gene: TRBV5-4; abundance: .; d_gene: .; j_gene: TRBJ2-7; CDR3aa: CASSFQGSYEQYF; CDR3nt: TGTGCCAGCAGCTTTCAGGGCTCCTACGAGCAGTACTTC
v_gene: TRBV29-1; abundance: .; d_gene: TRBD1; j_gene: TRBJ1-1; CDR3aa: CSVLRPGTGRYVEAFF; CDR3nt: TGCAGCGTCTTACGTCCCGGGACAGGGAGGTACGTTGAAGCTTTCTTT
v_gene: TRBV19; abundance: .; d_gene: TRBD1; j_gene: TRBJ2-2; CDR3aa: CASSRRDRLTTNTGELFF; CDR3nt: TGTGCCAGTAGTAGAAGGGACAGATTAACCACGAACACCGGGGAGCTGTTTTTT
v_gene: TRBV18; abundance: few; d_gene: .; j_gene: TRBJ1-2; CDR3aa: CASSRGGTDYGYTF; CDR3nt: TGTGCCAGCTCCCGGGGAGGGACCGACTATGGCTACACCTTC
v_gene: TRBV5-1; abundance: .; d_gene: .; j_gene: TRBJ2-1; CDR3aa: CASSLEVSVNEQFF; CDR3nt: TGCGCCAGCAGCTTGGAAGTGAGTGTGAATGAGCAGTTCTTC
v_gene: TRBV5-1; abundance: .; d_gene: TRBD1; j_gene: TRBJ1-4; CDR3aa: CASSSGTGGSEKLFF; CDR3nt: TGCGCCAGCAGCTCCGGGACAGGGGGCTCTGAAAAACTGTTTTTT
v_gene: TRBV5-1; abundance: .; d_gene: TRBD2; j_gene: TRBJ2-1; CDR3aa: CASSSLAGGDNEQFF; CDR3nt: TGCGCCAGCAGCTCCCTAGCGGGGGGAGACAATGAGCAGTTCTTC
v_gene: TRBV5-4; abundance: .; d_gene: TRBD1; j_gene: TRBJ2-2; CDR3aa: CASSSKDRGSTGELFF; CDR3nt: TGTGCCAGCAGCTCAAAAGACAGGGGAAGCACCGGGGAGCTGTTTTTT
v_gene: TRBV6-1; abundance: .; d_gene: TRBD1; j_gene: TRBJ2-7; CDR3aa: CASSEPDRGPGEQYF; CDR3nt: TGTGCCAGCAGTGAACCGGACAGGGGGCCGGGCGAGCAGTACTTC
v_gene: TRBV30; abundance: .; d_gene: .; j_gene: TRBJ2-7; CDR3aa: CAWSTVIYEQYF; CDR3nt: TGTGCCTGGAGTACCGTGATCTACGAGCAGTACTTC
v_gene: TRBV5-6; abundance: .; d_gene: .; j_gene: TRBJ1-1; CDR3aa: CASSLGPTEAFF; CDR3nt: TGTGCCAGCAGCTTGGGGCCCACTGAAGCTTTCTTT
v_gene: TRBV6-5; abundance: .; d_gene: .; j_gene: TRBJ1-3; CDR3aa: CASSGGMIGNTIYF; CDR3nt: TGTGCCAGCAGTGGAGGGATGATTGGAAACACCATATATTTT
v_gene: TRBV9; abundance: .; d_gene: TRBD2; j_gene: TRBJ2-7; CDR3aa: CASSVGGGLGYEQYF; CDR3nt: TGTGCCAGCAGCGTAGGGGGGGGGTTGGGCTACGAGCAGTACTTC
v_gene: TRBV27; abundance: .; d_gene: .; j_gene: TRBJ1-6; CDR3aa: CASSNPRLSSYNSPLHF; CDR3nt: TGTGCCAGCAGTAACCCCAGGCTTAGCTCCTATAATTCACCCCTCCACTTT
v_gene: TRBV4-3; abundance: .; d_gene: .; j_gene: TRBJ1-4; CDR3aa: CASSQGTATNEKLFF; CDR3nt: TGCGCCAGCAGCCAAGGGACAGCAACTAATGAAAAACTGTTTTTT
v_gene: TRBV20-1; abundance: .; d_gene: .; j_gene: TRBJ2-7; CDR3aa: CSARDTNEQYF; CDR3nt: TGCAGTGCTAGGGACACGAACGAGCAGTACTTC
v_gene: TRBV20-1; abundance: .; d_gene: .; j_gene: TRBJ2-3; CDR3aa: CSAQGADTQYF; CDR3nt: TGCAGTGCTCAAGGGGCAGATACGCAGTATTTT
v_gene: TRBV10-2; abundance: .; d_gene: TRBD2; j_gene: TRBJ2-7; CDR3aa: CASSEWAGRSPAGGPYEQYF; CDR3nt: TGCGCCAGCAGTGAGTGGGCAGGGAGGTCCCCGGCGGGAGGGCCTTACGAGCAGTACTTC
v_gene: TRBV27; abundance: .; d_gene: .; j_gene: TRBJ1-5; CDR3aa: CASSPGRGSGNQPQHF; CDR3nt: TGTGCCAGCAGCCCCGGACGAGGGTCGGGCAATCAGCCCCAGCATTTT
v_gene: TRBV19; abundance: .; d_gene: TRBD1; j_gene: TRBJ1-2; CDR3aa: CASSIGDSRIGTF; CDR3nt: TGTGCCAGTAGTATAGGGGACAGCCGTATTGGCACCTTC
v_gene: TRBV14; abundance: .; d_gene: .; j_gene: TRBJ1-4; CDR3aa: CASSQGGRGGTNEKLFF; CDR3nt: TGTGCCAGCAGCCAAGGGGGGAGAGGGGGAACTAATGAAAAACTGTTTTTT
v_gene: TRBV2; abundance: few; d_gene: TRBD1; j_gene: TRBJ1-2; CDR3aa: CASTQVRDRGNSGYTF; CDR3nt: TGTGCCAGCACCCAAGTCCGGGACAGGGGTAATTCGGGCTACACCTTC
v_gene: TRBV4-1; abundance: .; d_gene: TRBD2; j_gene: TRBJ2-3; CDR3aa: CASSQERGGDTQYF; CDR3nt: TGCGCCAGCAGCCAAGAGCGGGGGGGAGATACGCAGTATTTT
v_gene: TRBV12-5; abundance: few; d_gene: .; j_gene: TRBJ2-3; CDR3aa: CASGLAMTESTDTQYF; CDR3nt: TGTGCTAGTGGTTTGGCCATGACAGAGAGCACAGATACGCAGTATTTT
v_gene: TRBV19; abundance: few; d_gene: .; j_gene: TRBJ1-4; CDR3aa: CASSGLGLEKLFF; CDR3nt: TGTGCCAGTTCGGGACTGGGCCTCGAAAAACTGTTTTTT